The 8 T cell receptor beta chains given below trace back to one sample, sequenced in a study of blood T cell repertoires in COVID-19. Generated by immunoSEQ multiplex PCR, the TCRdb table keeps only in-frame clones and is missing some. The sample lists roughly 200,000 clones; about 85% were seen once. Sequenced input: PBMCs or T cells enriched from blood (not recorded which). These receptors originate from a man between 35 and 55 years old who had recovered from COVID-19.

The gene calls are TRBV9 and TRBJ1-1, with D possibly matching TRBD1 (5 bases). V shed 4 bases and J shed 0 bases, with 7 bases lying between them. The V gene's germline CDR1 is SGDLS and CDR2 YYNGEE. The CDR3 totals 13 residues. CDR3 coding DNA: TGTGCCAGCAGCAAGACAGTGAACACTGAAGCTTTCTTT. This sequence encodes CASSKTVNTEAFF. The whole variable domain, filled in from reference TRBV9 and TRBJ1-1, reads DSGVTQTPKHLITATGQRVTLRCSPRSGDLSVYWYQQSLDQGLQFLIQYYNGEERAKGNILERFSAQQFPDLHSELNLSSLELGDSALYFCASSKTVNTEAFFGQGTRLTVV.

V and J are TRBV29-1 and TRBJ2-5; TRBD1 might be the D (6 bases). The length of the CDR3 is 11 residues. V gave up 6 bases and J gave up 4 bases, with 9 bases separating them. Germline V lookup: CDR1 SQVTM, CDR2 ANQGSEA. The CDR3 protein is CSVQGRETQYF. As DNA, the CDR3 is TGCAGCGTACAGGGCCGAGAGACCCAGTACTTC.

In its sample, this clone was seen once. DNA of the CDR3: TGTGCCAGCACCCTTGGGGGGAATTCACCCCTCCACTTT. Translation gives CASTLGGNSPLHF. The chain combines TRBV12-3 or TRBV12-4 with TRBJ1-6; tentatively, D is TRBD1 (5 bases). V lost 7 bases and J lost 7, with 11 bases in between. The CDR3 contains 13 residues.

V usage is TRBV5-1 and J usage is TRBJ1-6; 8 bases map to TRBD1. Germline V lookup: CDR1 SGHRS, CDR2 YFSETQ. The CDR3 spans 16 residues. Unmatched junction bases numbered 6, after V lost 0 bases and J lost 7 bases. CDR3 in DNA: TGCGCCAGCAGCTTGGAACCAGGGGGCCGCAATTCACCCCTCCACTTT. Translated, it gives CASSLEPGGRNSPLHF.

Regarding this clone: This sample includes further DNA sequences coding for the same CDR3. This chain links TRBV28 with TRBJ1-5; 7 nucleotides align to TRBD1. The J segment lost 1 base and the V segment lost 4 bases, leaving 1 base of the junction unmatched. CDR3 length equals 14 residues. The germline V gene encodes CDR1 MDHEN and CDR2 SYDVKM. The CDR3 sequence is CASSSGGSNQPQHF. The DNA for the CDR3 is TGTGCCAGCAGTTCAGGGGGGAGCAATCAGCCCCAGCATTTT.

The chain recombines TRBV6-5 with TRBJ2-7, with D maybe TRBD1 (5 bases). Germline assignment: CDR1 MNHEY and CDR2 SVGAGI. The ends were cut back, 4 bases at V and 0 bases at J, with 13 bases in the middle. The CDR3 has 15 amino acids. The CDR3 loop is CASSLSPDSSYEQYF. Written as DNA, the CDR3 is TGTGCCAGCAGTTTATCCCCCGACAGCTCCTACGAGCAGTACTTC.

This clone has more than one count but fewer than ten. V and J are TRBV18 and TRBJ1-3; D is uncertain. V shed 3 bases and J shed 5 bases, with 8 bases lying between them. Germline V CDR1 and CDR2: KGHSH, LQKENI. CDR3 size: 13 residues. The chain's CDR3 is CASSPPDRNTIYF. Here the CDR3 DNA reads TGTGCCAGCTCACCTCCCGACAGAAACACCATATATTTT. The variable domain in full, with the rest retrieved from reference TRBV18 and TRBJ1-3, is NAGVMQNPRHLVRRRGQEARLRCSPMKGHSHVYWYRQLPEEGLKFMVYLQKENIIDESGMPKERFSAEFPKEGPSILRIQQVVRGDSAAYFCASSPPDRNTIYFGEGSWLTVV.

This clone has just a few counts. The chain links TRBV7-8 to TRBJ2-1, with 9 bases aligning to TRBD2. The CDR3 is 16 amino acids. Trimming at V came to 5 bases and at J to 6 bases, leaving 11 bases not matched to a gene. The germline gives CDR1 SGHVS, CDR2 FQNEAQ. The CDR3: CASSLRGRADGNEQFF. In nucleotides, the CDR3 is TGTGCCAGCAGCCTACGCGGGAGGGCCGACGGCAATGAGCAGTTCTTC.